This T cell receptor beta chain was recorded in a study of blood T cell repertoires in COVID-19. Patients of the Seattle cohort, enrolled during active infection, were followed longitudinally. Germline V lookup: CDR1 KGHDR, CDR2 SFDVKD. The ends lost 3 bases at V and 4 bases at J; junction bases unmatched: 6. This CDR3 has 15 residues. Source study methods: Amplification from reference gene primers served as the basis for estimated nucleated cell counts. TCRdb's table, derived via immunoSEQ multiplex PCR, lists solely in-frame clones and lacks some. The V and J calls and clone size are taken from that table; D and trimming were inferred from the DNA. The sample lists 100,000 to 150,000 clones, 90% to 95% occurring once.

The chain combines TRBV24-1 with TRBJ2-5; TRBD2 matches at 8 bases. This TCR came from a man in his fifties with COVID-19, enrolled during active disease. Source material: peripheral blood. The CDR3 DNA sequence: TGTGCCACCAGTGATCCGGGGGGGGGTGGAGAGACCCAGTACTTC. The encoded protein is CATSDPGGGGETQYF.